This TCR beta chain was sequenced during a study of blood T cell repertoires in COVID-19. Study summary: There were acute and convalescent COVID-19 samples, and they came from the United States, Italy and Spain. In each case, the material was cDNA or gDNA derived from T cells, B-cell-depleted T cells, or PBMCs.

The germline gives CDR1 SNHLY, CDR2 FYNNEI. CDR3 length: 14 residues. V lost 8 bases to trimming and J lost 2 bases, with 14 bases between them. In the study's own analysis: Reference gene primer amplification yielded estimated nucleated cell counts. The repertoire was sequenced with immunoSEQ multiplex PCR; TCRdb's copy has only in-frame clones and lacks some. V, J and clone size derive from that table, while D and trimming were established from the DNA sequence. Altogether under 300,000 clones are present, roughly 88% being singletons, with the ten largest covering 8% to 13%. This chain joins TRBV2 and TRBJ2-3, with a weak D call TRBD1 (5 bases). The sample was peripheral blood. The receptor comes from a woman between 65 and 79 years old with acute or convalescent COVID-19. The CDR3 is CASRRVGATDTQYF. CDR3 nucleotide sequence: TGTGCCAGCCGCAGGGTAGGGGCCACAGATACGCAGTATTTT.